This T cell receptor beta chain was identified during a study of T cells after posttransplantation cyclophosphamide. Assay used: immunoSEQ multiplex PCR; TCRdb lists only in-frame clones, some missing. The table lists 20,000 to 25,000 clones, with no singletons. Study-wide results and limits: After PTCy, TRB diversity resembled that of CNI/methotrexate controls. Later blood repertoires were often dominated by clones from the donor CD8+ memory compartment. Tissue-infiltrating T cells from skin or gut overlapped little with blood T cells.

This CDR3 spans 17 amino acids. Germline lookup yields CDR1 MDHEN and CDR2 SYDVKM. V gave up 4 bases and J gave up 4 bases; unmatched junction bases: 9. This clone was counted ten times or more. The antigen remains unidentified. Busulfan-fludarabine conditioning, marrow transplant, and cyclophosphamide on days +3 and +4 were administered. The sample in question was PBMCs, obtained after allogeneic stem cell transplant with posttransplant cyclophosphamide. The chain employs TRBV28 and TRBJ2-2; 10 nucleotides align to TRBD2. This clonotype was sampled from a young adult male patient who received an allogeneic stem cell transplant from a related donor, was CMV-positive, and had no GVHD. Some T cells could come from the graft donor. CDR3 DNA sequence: TGTGCCAGCAGTTCCCCCTTGAGCGGGGGGGTCACCGGGGAGCTGTTTTTT. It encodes CASSSPLSGGVTGELFF.